This paragraph reports one T cell receptor (beta chain). Its antigen is currently unknown. Researchers collected about 9.6 milliliters of peripheral blood from every single donor. The sample comes from a study of blood T cells in healthy people across ages. Findings and caveats of the study: Observed TCR beta diversity showed a strong correlation with the percentage of naive T cells as measured by flow cytometry.

Through a sample-barcoded 5' primer and a J-beta primer mix, a second PCR was run for roughly 6 to 11 cycles. TCRdb analysed the 5' RACE reads with MiXCR anew, one entry per CDR3 protein. The sample includes about 1,800,000 distinct CDR3 sequences, over 25% of them seen just once. Germline V gene lookup returns CDR1 LNHNV and CDR2 YYDKDF (reference sequence). Trimming shortened V by 5 bases and J by 9 bases, and 22 bases separated the two germline ends. CDR3 length: 16 residues. The chain carries TRBV15 and TRBJ1-4; a possible D gene is TRBD1 (6 bases). The TCR was taken from a woman in her thirties in good health. What was sequenced was blood. CDR3 nucleotide sequence: TGTGCCACCAGCCCCGTTATTTACAGGGTGGGTAAAAAACTGTTTTTT. The encoded protein is CATSPVIYRVGKKLFF.